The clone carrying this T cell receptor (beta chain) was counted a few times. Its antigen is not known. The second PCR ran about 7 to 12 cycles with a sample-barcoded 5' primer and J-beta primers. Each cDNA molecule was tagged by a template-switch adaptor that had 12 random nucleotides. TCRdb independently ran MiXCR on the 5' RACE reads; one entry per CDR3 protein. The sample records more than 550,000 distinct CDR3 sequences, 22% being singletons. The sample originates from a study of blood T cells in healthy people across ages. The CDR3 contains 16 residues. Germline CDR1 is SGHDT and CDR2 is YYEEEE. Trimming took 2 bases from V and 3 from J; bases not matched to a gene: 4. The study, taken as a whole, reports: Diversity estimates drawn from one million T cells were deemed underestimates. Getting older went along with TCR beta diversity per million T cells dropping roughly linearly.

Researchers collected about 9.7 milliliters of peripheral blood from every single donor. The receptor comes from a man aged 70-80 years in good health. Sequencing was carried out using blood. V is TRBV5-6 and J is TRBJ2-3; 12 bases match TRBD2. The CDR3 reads CASSFKTSGGTDTQYF. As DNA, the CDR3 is TGTGCCAGCAGCTTTAAGACTAGCGGGGGTACAGATACGCAGTATTTT.